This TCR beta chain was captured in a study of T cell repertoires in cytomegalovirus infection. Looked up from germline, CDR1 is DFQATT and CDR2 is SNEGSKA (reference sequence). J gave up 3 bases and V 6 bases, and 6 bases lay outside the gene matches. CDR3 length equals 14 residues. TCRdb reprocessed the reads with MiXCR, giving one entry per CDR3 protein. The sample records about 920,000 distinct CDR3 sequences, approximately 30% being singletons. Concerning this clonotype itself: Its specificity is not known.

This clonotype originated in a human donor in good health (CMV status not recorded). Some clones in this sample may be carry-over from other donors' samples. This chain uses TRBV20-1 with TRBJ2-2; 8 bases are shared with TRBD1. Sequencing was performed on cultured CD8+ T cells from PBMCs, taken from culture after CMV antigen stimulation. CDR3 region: CSAPDRGDTGELFF. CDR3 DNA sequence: TGCAGTGCACCCGACAGGGGCGACACCGGGGAGCTGTTTTTT.